The TCR beta chain described here comes from a study of blood T cells in healthy people across ages. CDR1 MNHEY and CDR2 SMNVEV come from the germline V gene (reference sequence). The ends were cut back, 2 bases at V and 0 bases at J, with 8 bases in the middle. The CDR3 has 14 amino acids. Using a J-beta primer mix together with a sample-barcoded 5' primer, a second PCR was run for 7 to 11 cycles. TCRdb re-called the 5' RACE reads with MiXCR, one entry per CDR3 protein. This table holds some 1.7 million distinct CDR3 sequences, 28% found once. This clonotype was counted at least ten times. The sequence derives from a woman aged 25 to 39 in good health. The chain links TRBV27 to TRBJ2-7; D might be TRBD1 (6 bases). Sequenced sample: blood. The CDR3 region has the DNA TGTGCCAGCAGTTTACAGGGGATCTCCTACGAGCAGTACTTC. Translated: CASSLQGISYEQYF.